This T cell receptor beta chain was sequenced for a study of metastatic and nonmetastatic thyroid tumors. The CDR3 runs 14 residues. Germline CDR1 is WNHNN and CDR2 is SYGVQD (reference sequence). V was trimmed by 6 bases and J by 5 bases, leaving 15 bases between them. At least ten counts were recorded for this clone. MiXCR reprocessed the PCR reads for TCRdb. The sample shows approximately 30,000 clones, approximately 19% of them seen only once. Among the patients, none had received any treatment before thyroid surgery. V usage is TRBV10-1 and J usage is TRBJ2-3; weak D call: TRBD1 (6 bases). The sample taken for sequencing was blood. This receptor was identified in a female donor with papillary thyroid cancer or a benign thyroid nodule (not recorded which). Some clones in this sample may be carry-over from other donors' samples. CDR3 in amino acids: CASSTGTLEDTQYF. The DNA of the CDR3 is TGCGCCAGCAGCACCGGGACATTAGAAGATACGCAGTATTTT.